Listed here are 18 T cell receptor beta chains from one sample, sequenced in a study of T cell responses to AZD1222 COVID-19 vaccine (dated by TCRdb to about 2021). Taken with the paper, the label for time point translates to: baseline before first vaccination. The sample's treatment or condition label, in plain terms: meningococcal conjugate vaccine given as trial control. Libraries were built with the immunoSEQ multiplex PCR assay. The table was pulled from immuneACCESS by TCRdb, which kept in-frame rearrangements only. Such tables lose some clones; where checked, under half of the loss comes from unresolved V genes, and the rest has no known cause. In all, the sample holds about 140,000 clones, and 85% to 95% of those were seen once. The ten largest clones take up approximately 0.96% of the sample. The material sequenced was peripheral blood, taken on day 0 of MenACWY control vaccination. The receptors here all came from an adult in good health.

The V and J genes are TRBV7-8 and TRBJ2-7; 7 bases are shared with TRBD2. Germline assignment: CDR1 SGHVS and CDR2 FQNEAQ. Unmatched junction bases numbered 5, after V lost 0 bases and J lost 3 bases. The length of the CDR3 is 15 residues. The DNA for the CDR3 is TGTGCCAGCAGCTTAGCGCGAACGGGAGGCTACGAGCAGTACTTC. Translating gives CASSLARTGGYEQYF.

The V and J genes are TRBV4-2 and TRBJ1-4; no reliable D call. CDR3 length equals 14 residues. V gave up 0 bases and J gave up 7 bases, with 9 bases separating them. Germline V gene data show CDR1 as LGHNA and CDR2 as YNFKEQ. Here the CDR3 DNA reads TGTGCCAGCAGCCAAGATCCGGCCGCTGAAAAACTGTTTTTT. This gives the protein CASSQDPAAEKLFF.

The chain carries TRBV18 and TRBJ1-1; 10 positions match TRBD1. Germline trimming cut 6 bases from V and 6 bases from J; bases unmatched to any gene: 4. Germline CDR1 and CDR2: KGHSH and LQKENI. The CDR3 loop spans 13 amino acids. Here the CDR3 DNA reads TGTGCCAGCTCCCCCGACAGGGGGCCTGAAGCTTTCTTT. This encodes CASSPDRGPEAFF.

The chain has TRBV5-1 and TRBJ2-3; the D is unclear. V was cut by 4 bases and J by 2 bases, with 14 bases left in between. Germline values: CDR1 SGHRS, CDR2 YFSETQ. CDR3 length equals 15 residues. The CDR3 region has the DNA TGCGCCAGCAGCAAACTGGGGTTTCCCACAGATACGCAGTATTTT. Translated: CASSKLGFPTDTQYF. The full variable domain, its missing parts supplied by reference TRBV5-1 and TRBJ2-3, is KAGVTQTPRYLIKTRGQQVTLSCSPISGHRSVSWYQQTPGQGLQFLFEYFSETQRNKGNFPGRFSGRQFSNSRSEMNVSTLELGDSALYLCASSKLGFPTDTQYFGPGTRLTVL.

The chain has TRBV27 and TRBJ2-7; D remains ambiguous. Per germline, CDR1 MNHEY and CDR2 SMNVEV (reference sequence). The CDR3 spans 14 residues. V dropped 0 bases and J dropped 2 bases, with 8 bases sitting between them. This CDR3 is CASSLSARPYEQYF. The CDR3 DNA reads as TGTGCCAGCAGTTTATCTGCCAGACCCTACGAGCAGTACTTC.

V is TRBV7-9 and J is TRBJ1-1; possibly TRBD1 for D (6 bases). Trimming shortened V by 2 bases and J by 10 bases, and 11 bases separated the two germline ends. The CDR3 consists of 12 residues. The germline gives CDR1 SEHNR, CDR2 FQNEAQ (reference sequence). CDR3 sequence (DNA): TGTGCCAGCAGCTTATGGACAGATGGAGCTTTCTTT. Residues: CASSLWTDGAFF.

The CDR3, as DNA: TGTGCCAGCAGCTTCCGGACAGGGACGGAAGAGCAGTACTTC. Residues: CASSFRTGTEEQYF. The chain carries TRBV5-6 and TRBJ2-7; TRBD1 matches at 8 bases. This CDR3 comprises 14 residues. Germline values: CDR1 SGHDT, CDR2 YYEEEE. V lost 2 bases to trimming and J lost 7 bases; unmatched junction nucleotides: 8.

CDR3 sequence reads: CASSPDGGKGSRFF. The CDR3, as DNA: TGTGCCAGCAGCCCCGACGGGGGGAAGGGATCTCGGTTTTTT. This chain joins TRBV7-8 and TRBJ1-4; D may be TRBD1 (5 bases). V lost 5 bases to trimming and J lost 16 bases, with 23 bases between them. CDR1 is SGHVS, CDR2 FQNEAQ, per germline. The CDR3 contains 14 residues.

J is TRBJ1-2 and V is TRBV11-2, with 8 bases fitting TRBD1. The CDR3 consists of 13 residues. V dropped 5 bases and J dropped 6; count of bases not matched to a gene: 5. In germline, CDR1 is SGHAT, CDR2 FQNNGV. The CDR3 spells CASSLGQEDGYTF. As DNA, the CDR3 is TGTGCCAGCAGCCTGGGACAGGAGGATGGCTACACCTTC. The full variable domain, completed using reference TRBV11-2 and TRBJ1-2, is EAGVAQSPRYKIIEKRQSVAFWCNPISGHATLYWYQQILGQGPKLLIQFQNNGVVDDSQLPKDRFSAERLKGVDSTLKIQPAKLEDSAVYLCASSLGQEDGYTFGSGTRLTVV.

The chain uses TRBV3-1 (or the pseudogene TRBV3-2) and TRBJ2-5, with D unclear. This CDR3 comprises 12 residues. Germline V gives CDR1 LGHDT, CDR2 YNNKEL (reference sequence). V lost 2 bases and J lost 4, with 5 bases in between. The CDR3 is CASSQKRETQYF. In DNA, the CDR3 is TGTGCCAGCAGCCAAAAAAGAGAGACCCAGTACTTC.

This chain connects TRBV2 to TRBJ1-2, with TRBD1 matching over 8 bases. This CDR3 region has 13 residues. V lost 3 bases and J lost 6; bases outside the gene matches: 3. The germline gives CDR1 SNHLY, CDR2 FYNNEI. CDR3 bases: TGTGCCAGCAGTGATCCAGGGGGCGATGGCTACACCTTC. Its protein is CASSDPGGDGYTF.

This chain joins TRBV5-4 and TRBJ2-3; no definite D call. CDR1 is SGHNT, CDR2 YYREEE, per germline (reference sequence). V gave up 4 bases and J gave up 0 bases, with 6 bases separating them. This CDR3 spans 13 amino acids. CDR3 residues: CASSPVSTDTQYF. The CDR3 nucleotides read TGTGCCAGCAGCCCGGTTAGCACAGATACGCAGTATTTT.

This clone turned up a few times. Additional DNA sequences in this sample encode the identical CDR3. The CDR3 DNA sequence: TGTGCCAGCAGCCTAGCGGGAGGGCCATACGAGCAGTACTTC. Translation gives CASSLAGGPYEQYF. The genes are TRBV7-3 and TRBJ2-7, with TRBD2 matching over 12 bases. Germline trimming cut 5 bases from V and 4 bases from J; bases unmatched to any gene: 3. Per germline, CDR1 SGHTA and CDR2 FQGTGA. This CDR3 region has 14 residues. Full variable domain (remainder filled in from reference TRBV7-3 and TRBJ2-7): GAGVSQTPSNKVTEKGKYVELRCDPISGHTALYWYRQSLGQGPEFLIYFQGTGAADDSGLPNDRFFAVRPEGSVSTLKIQRTERGDSAVYLCASSLAGGPYEQYFGPGTRLTVT.

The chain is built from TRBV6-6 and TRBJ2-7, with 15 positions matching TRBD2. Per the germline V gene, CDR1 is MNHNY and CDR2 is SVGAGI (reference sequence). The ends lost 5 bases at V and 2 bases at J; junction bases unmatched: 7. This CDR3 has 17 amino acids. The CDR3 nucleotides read TGTGCCAGCAGTCCGCTGGGACTAGCGGGAGGACCCTACGAGCAGTACTTC. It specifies CASSPLGLAGGPYEQYF.

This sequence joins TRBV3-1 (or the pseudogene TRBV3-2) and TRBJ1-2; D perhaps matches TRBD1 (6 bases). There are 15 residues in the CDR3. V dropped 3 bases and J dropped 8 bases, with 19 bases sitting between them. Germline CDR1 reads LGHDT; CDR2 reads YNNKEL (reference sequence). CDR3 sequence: CASSQVGTKITGYTF. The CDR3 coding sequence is TGTGCCAGCAGCCAGGTCGGGACAAAAATAACAGGCTACACCTTC.

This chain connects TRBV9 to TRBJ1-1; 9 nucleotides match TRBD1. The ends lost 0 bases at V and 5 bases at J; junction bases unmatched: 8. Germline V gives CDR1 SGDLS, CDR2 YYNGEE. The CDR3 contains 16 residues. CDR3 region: CASSVGPGQGVTEAFF. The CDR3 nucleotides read TGTGCCAGCAGCGTAGGACCGGGACAGGGTGTGACTGAAGCTTTCTTT.

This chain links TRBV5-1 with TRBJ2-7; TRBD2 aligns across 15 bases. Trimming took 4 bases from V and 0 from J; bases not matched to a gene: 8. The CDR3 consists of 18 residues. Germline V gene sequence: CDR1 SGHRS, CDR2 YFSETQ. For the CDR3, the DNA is TGCGCCAGCAGCCCGATCGGACTAGCGGGGGGGTCCTCCTACGAGCAGTACTTC. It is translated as CASSPIGLAGGSSYEQYF.

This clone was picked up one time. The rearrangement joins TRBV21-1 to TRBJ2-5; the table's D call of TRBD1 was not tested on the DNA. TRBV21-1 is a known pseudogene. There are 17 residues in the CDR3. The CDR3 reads CASSDEAGQGMCETQYF. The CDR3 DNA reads TGTGCCAGCAGCGATGAGGCGGGACAGGGGATGTGCGAGACCCAGTACTTC.